The 17 T cell receptor beta chains reported below all come from one sample, sequenced in a study of T cells of healthy individuals (dated by TCRdb to 2017 to 2018). The receptor library was made with 5' RACE. TCRdb lists the instrument as Illumina MiSeq. The raw public reads went through TCRdb reprocessing: fastp at Q25, MiXCR clone calling, in-frame beta chains kept. Identical CDR3 proteins give one entry, which carries the most common genes and DNA. This sample is represented by around 79,000 distinct CDR3 sequences; about 4.8% of them were singletons. Together, the top ten hold about 7.5% of the sample. The origin of the receptors is a female donor in good health.

This clonotype showed up many times. This chain connects TRBV6-5 to TRBJ1-1; weak D call: TRBD1 (5 bases). Germline V gene sequence: CDR1 MNHEY, CDR2 SVGAGI. Trimming removed 6 bases from V and 3 bases from J, with 14 bases in between. The length of the CDR3 is 14 residues. CDR3 amino acids: CASSPGAEYTEAFF. The CDR3 coding sequence is TGTGCCAGCAGCCCCGGGGCGGAGTACACTGAAGCTTTCTTT.

The table lists this clonotype with many counts. The chain combines TRBV20-1 with TRBJ1-4; tentatively, D is TRBD1 (6 bases). Per germline, CDR1 DFQATT and CDR2 SNEGSKA (reference sequence). The V end lost 2 bases, the J end lost 7 bases, and 14 bases lay between the germline ends. This CDR3 is built from 14 residues. CDR3 region: CSARRQELGEKLFF. CDR3 bases: TGCAGTGCTAGACGACAGGAGCTGGGTGAAAAACTGTTTTTT.

This clonotype was recorded a few times. The chain employs TRBV11-2 and TRBJ2-1; 7 bases match TRBD2. This CDR3 has 16 amino acids. Per the germline V gene, CDR1 is SGHAT and CDR2 is FQNNGV. Unmatched junction bases numbered 10, after V lost 4 bases and J lost 4 bases. In nucleotides, the CDR3 is TGTGCCAGCAGCTACCTGGGAGGGCCGGATTACAATGAGCAGTTCTTC. It encodes CASSYLGGPDYNEQFF.

This clonotype was seen ten or more times. The chain couples TRBV6-2 or TRBV6-3 to TRBJ2-1; 8 bases fit TRBD1. CDR3 length: 12 residues. Germline CDR1 is MNHEY and CDR2 is SVGEGT. V was clipped by 5 bases and J by 9 bases; unmatched bases: 3. DNA for the CDR3: TGTGCCAGCAGTCACAGGGGGAGTGAGCAGTTCTTC. Residues: CASSHRGSEQFF.

This chain joins TRBV6-1 and TRBJ2-1; maybe TRBD1 (5 bases). The CDR3 length is 15 residues. The V gene lost 6 bases and the J gene lost 5 bases, with 17 bases spanning the gap. The V gene's germline CDR1 is MNHNS and CDR2 SASEGT. Written as DNA, the CDR3 is TGTGCCAGCAGACCACAGGTAGCACGGAACAATGAGCAGTTCTTC. It specifies CASRPQVARNNEQFF.

This clonotype showed up many times. This rearrangement joins TRBV6-5 to TRBJ2-1; D possibly corresponds to TRBD2 (6 bases). V was cut by 4 bases and J by 5 bases, with 9 bases left in between. CDR1 is MNHEY and CDR2 is SVGAGI in the germline V gene. CDR3 size: 13 residues. Written as DNA, the CDR3 is TGTGCCAGCAGTTCGGGCGGGGACAATGAGCAGTTCTTC. Translating gives CASSSGGDNEQFF.

In its sample, this clonotype was seen many times. The chain employs TRBV12-3 or TRBV12-4 and TRBJ1-3; tentatively, D is TRBD1 (5 bases). V lost 1 base, J lost 0 bases, and 10 bases lay in between. The CDR3 has 16 amino acids. The CDR3 loop is CASSLGGPLSGNTIYF. The CDR3 nucleotides read TGTGCCAGCAGTTTAGGGGGACCCCTCTCTGGAAACACCATATATTTT.

The chain employs TRBV20-1 and TRBJ1-4; no reliable D call. V dropped 3 bases and J dropped 3 bases, with 11 bases sitting between them. Germline CDR1 DFQATT, CDR2 SNEGSKA (reference sequence). The CDR3 contains 14 residues. The CDR3 sequence is CSARRTAPNEKLFF. The CDR3 DNA follows: TGCAGTGCTAGGAGGACCGCTCCTAATGAAAAACTGTTTTTT.

This clonotype was seen repeatedly, ten times or more. The rearrangement joins TRBV7-8 to TRBJ1-1, with 9 bases identical to TRBD1. Germline values: CDR1 SGHVS, CDR2 FQNEAQ. V was pared by 0 bases and J by 4 bases, with 6 bases of the junction left unmatched. The CDR3 consists of 16 residues. The CDR3 bases are TGTGCCAGCAGCTTAGCCCCCGGGACAGGGCGCACTGAAGCTTTCTTT. Its translation is CASSLAPGTGRTEAFF.

At least ten counts were recorded for this clonotype. V and J are TRBV4-1 and TRBJ1-2; 12 bases align to TRBD1. Looked up from germline, CDR1 is MGHRA and CDR2 is YSYEKL. The CDR3 runs 14 residues. V gave up 6 bases and J gave up 6 bases; unmatched junction bases: 5. The chain's CDR3 is CASRWDRGRDGYTF. The DNA of the CDR3 is TGCGCCAGCAGATGGGACAGGGGGCGGGATGGCTACACCTTC.

This chain connects TRBV7-2 to TRBJ1-5; no definite D call. This CDR3 has 15 residues. With 1 base removed from V and 3 bases from J, the gap between germline ends came to 10 bases. The germline CDR1 and CDR2 sequences are SGHTA and FQGNSA. The CDR3 bases are TGTGCCAGCAGCTTAGAGGTCCGGGCCAATCAGCCCCAGCATTTT. Translation gives CASSLEVRANQPQHF.

This clonotype was seen many times. V is TRBV7-2 and J is TRBJ2-5, with 10 bases lining up with TRBD2. Trimming at V came to 5 bases and at J to 4 bases, leaving 10 bases not matched to a gene. There are 16 residues in the CDR3. In germline, CDR1 is SGHTA, CDR2 FQGNSA. In DNA form, the CDR3 reads TGTGCCAGCAGCCCCCTCAGCGGGAGGGCCGGAGAGACCCAGTACTTC. It specifies CASSPLSGRAGETQYF.

This clonotype came up many times. The chain carries TRBV7-2 and TRBJ2-7; tentative D call: TRBD1 (6 bases). V lost 8 bases to trimming and J lost 0 bases, with 17 bases between them. Germline V gene data show CDR1 as SGHTA and CDR2 as FQGNSA. The CDR3 has 15 amino acids. For the CDR3, the DNA is TGTGCCAGCGCCCTCGAGGACAGTCCCTCCTACGAGCAGTACTTC. It yields the protein CASALEDSPSYEQYF.

The gene calls are TRBV27 and TRBJ2-1; 8 bases fit TRBD2. The CDR3 is 18 residues long. Germline assignment: CDR1 MNHEY and CDR2 SMNVEV (reference sequence). Germline trimming cut 0 bases from V and 6 bases from J; bases unmatched to any gene: 13. As DNA, the CDR3 is TGTGCCAGCAGTTTATCAAGGAGGGGACTAGGAAAGAGCAATGAGCAGTTCTTC. This sequence encodes CASSLSRRGLGKSNEQFF.

This clonotype was counted at least ten times. The chain links TRBV28 to TRBJ1-5; D ambiguous. CDR3 length: 12 amino acids. The germline V gene has CDR1 MDHEN and CDR2 SYDVKM. The V gene lost 3 bases and the J gene lost 10 bases, with 10 bases spanning the gap. CDR3 sequence reads: CASSFPASPQHF. The CDR3 DNA reads TGTGCCAGCAGTTTCCCCGCCTCCCCCCAGCATTTT.

This clonotype has a handful of counts. This sequence joins TRBV12-3 or TRBV12-4 and TRBJ1-2, with D maybe TRBD1 (6 bases). There are 14 residues in the CDR3. Trimming stripped 2 bases from V and 4 bases from J, with 11 bases between. In nucleotides, the CDR3 is TGTGCCAGCAGTTTAACAGGGCAGGGCTATGGCTACACCTTC. The encoded protein is CASSLTGQGYGYTF.

This clonotype was seen more than once but under ten times. The V call is TRBV6-4, the J call TRBJ1-1; D gene unclear. The germline CDR1 and CDR2 sequences are MRHNA and SNTAGT. CDR3 size: 13 residues. The V and J ends lost 0 bases and 3 bases respectively, with 5 bases between them. The CDR3 loop is CASSDSPYTEAFF. Written as DNA, the CDR3 is TGTGCCAGCAGTGACTCCCCTTACACTGAAGCTTTCTTT.